These T cell receptor beta chains were read from a single sample in a study of blood T cell repertoires in COVID-19. The method was immunoSEQ multiplex PCR; TCRdb's version includes in-frame clones alone and lacks a portion of them. The table has some 310,000 clones, under 90% seen once. The sample taken for sequencing was peripheral blood. The receptors originated from a woman in her 30s with COVID-19, enrolled during active disease. The CDR3 runs from the conserved cysteine through the conserved F or W. The D gene is left open where the match is weak. A row's size may be missing; if present it is once, few, many or a size class.

CDR3: CATGDNQPQHF
DNA: TGTGCGACAGGCGACAATCAGCCCCAGCATTTT
J: TRBJ1-5
V: TRBV10-3
D: -
size: once

CDR3: CASSERGQGFQTQYF
DNA: TGTGCCAGCAGTGAAAGGGGACAGGGATTTCAGACCCAGTACTTC
J: TRBJ2-5
V: TRBV6-1
D: TRBD1
size: -

CDR3: CASSFDRRYSNQPQHF
DNA: TGTGCCAGCAGTTTTGACAGACGATATAGCAATCAGCCCCAGCATTTT
J: TRBJ1-5
V: TRBV28
D: -
size: -

CDR3: CASSLREGLNEQFF
DNA: TGCGCCAGCAGCTTGCGGGAGGGCCTGAATGAGCAGTTCTTC
J: TRBJ2-1
V: TRBV5-1
D: TRBD2
size: -

CDR3: CASRLFGQRNTEAFF
DNA: TGCGCCAGCAGACTATTCGGACAGAGGAACACTGAAGCTTTCTTT
J: TRBJ1-1
V: TRBV5-1
D: -
size: -

CDR3: CASSFGQGSSYGYTF
DNA: TGCGCCAGCAGCTTCGGACAGGGCTCGAGCTATGGCTACACCTTC
J: TRBJ1-2
V: TRBV5-1
D: TRBD1
size: -

CDR3: CASSPQLTGVTEAFF
DNA: TGTGCCAGCAGCCCACAGCTGACAGGGGTCACTGAAGCTTTCTTT
J: TRBJ1-1
V: TRBV3-1/TRBV3-2
D: TRBD1
size: few

CDR3: CASSRQDMNTEAFF
DNA: TGCGCCAGCAGCCGACAAGACATGAACACTGAAGCTTTCTTT
J: TRBJ1-1
V: TRBV4-1
D: -
size: -

CDR3: CASSLFRSSGNTIYF
DNA: TGTGCCAGCAGTTTATTCCGGAGCTCTGGAAACACCATATATTTT
J: TRBJ1-3
V: TRBV28
D: -
size: -

CDR3: CASSTPGQGHGYTF
DNA: TGTGCCAGCAGCACTCCGGGACAGGGGCATGGCTACACCTTC
J: TRBJ1-2
V: TRBV6-5
D: TRBD1
size: once

CDR3: CAVGRTGSYEQYF
DNA: TGTGCCGTTGGTCGGACAGGAAGTTACGAGCAGTACTTC
J: TRBJ2-7
V: TRBV27
D: TRBD1
size: -

CDR3: CASSLTGNIRNTEAFF
DNA: TGTGCCAGTAGTCTTACAGGGAACATAAGGAACACTGAAGCTTTCTTT
J: TRBJ1-1
V: TRBV19
D: -
size: -

CDR3: CASSVGFGNTGELFF
DNA: TGCGCCAGCAGTGTCGGGTTTGGTAACACCGGGGAGCTGTTTTTT
J: TRBJ2-2
V: TRBV10-1
D: -
size: -

CDR3: CASSSYRGVSTDTQYF
DNA: TGCGCCAGCAGCTCGTACAGGGGAGTGAGCACAGATACGCAGTATTTT
J: TRBJ2-3
V: TRBV5-1
D: TRBD1
size: -

CDR3: CASSLGFDGGGGNTIYF
DNA: TGCGCCAGCAGCTTGGGCTTCGACGGAGGTGGAGGAAACACCATATATTTT
J: TRBJ1-3
V: TRBV5-1
D: -
size: -

CDR3: CATSDIINSEAFF
DNA: TGTGCCACCAGTGATATAATAAACAGTGAAGCTTTCTTT
J: TRBJ1-1
V: TRBV24-1
D: -
size: -

CDR3: CASRDSLIYGYTF
DNA: TGTGCCAGCAGGGACAGCCTTATCTATGGCTACACCTTC
J: TRBJ1-2
V: TRBV6-5
D: -
size: -

CDR3: CAWRVYNRDRDLAFF
DNA: TGTGCCTGGAGAGTATATAACCGGGACAGGGATTTGGCTTTCTTT
J: TRBJ1-1
V: TRBV30
D: TRBD1
size: -

CDR3: CSVGTGWRQPQHF
DNA: TGCAGCGTGGGGACAGGGTGGAGGCAGCCCCAGCATTTT
J: TRBJ1-5
V: TRBV29-1
D: TRBD1
size: once

CDR3: CASSRDRVSGNTIYF
DNA: TGTGCCAGCAGCCGTGACAGGGTCTCTGGAAACACCATATATTTT
J: TRBJ1-3
V: TRBV7-8
D: TRBD1
size: -

CDR3: CASTIMGGHNEQFF
DNA: TGTGCCAGCACCATAATGGGAGGTCACAATGAGCAGTTCTTC
J: TRBJ2-1
V: TRBV27
D: -
size: -

CDR3: CASSRVGLSGNTIYF
DNA: TGCGCCAGCAGCCGTGTGGGGCTCTCTGGAAACACCATATATTTT
J: TRBJ1-3
V: TRBV4-1
D: -
size: -

CDR3: CASSRTGNTEAFF
DNA: TGTGCCAGCAGTCGGACAGGGAACACTGAAGCTTTCTTT
J: TRBJ1-1
V: TRBV2
D: TRBD1
size: -

CDR3: CASSLGPGTYEQYF
DNA: TGTGCCAGCAGCTTGGGGCCAGGGACCTACGAGCAGTACTTC
J: TRBJ2-7
V: TRBV5-4
D: -
size: -

CDR3: CASSLGRGLGFYGYTF
DNA: TGTGCCAGCAGCTTAGGAAGGGGTTTGGGGTTTTATGGCTACACCTTC
J: TRBJ1-2
V: TRBV7-2
D: -
size: -

CDR3: CAWSMGQPVDQPQHF
DNA: TGTGCCTGGAGTATGGGACAGCCCGTTGACCAGCCCCAGCATTTT
J: TRBJ1-5
V: TRBV30
D: TRBD1
size: -